This T cell receptor beta chain appears in the sequencing data of a study of blood T cell repertoires in COVID-19. Study at large: The origin of the acute and convalescent COVID-19 samples was the United States, Italy and Spain.

Data came from immunoSEQ multiplex PCR; TCRdb stores just in-frame clones and leaves some out. The table records 200,000 to 300,000 clones, 70% to 85% of them present only once. There are 14 residues in the CDR3. Trimming cost V 5 bases and J 9 bases, with 19 bases left between them. Looked up from germline, CDR1 is LGHNT and CDR2 is FRNRAP. Sequenced material: peripheral blood. The V gene is TRBV12-5, the J gene TRBJ1-1; a weak D match, TRBD1 (5 bases). The sequence derives from a man aged 40-55 years who had recovered from COVID-19. CDR3 nucleotides: TGTGCTAGTGGTCCCCGGGGGGGATTGAATAAAGCTTTCTTT. This sequence encodes CASGPRGGLNKAFF.